This TCR beta chain was recovered during a study of Ad26.COV2.S vaccination and SARS-CoV-2 variants. CDR1 is SGHAT, CDR2 FQNNGV, per germline. Trimming removed 3 bases at V and 3 bases at J, with 8 bases between. The CDR3 length is 13 residues. Points from the study as a whole: Measurement of non-spike TCR breadth gave similar results in vaccine and placebo recipients.

Some clones are missing from TCRdb's copy, which holds only in-frame ones; the method was immunoSEQ multiplex PCR. The sample records a few hundred thousand clones, roughly 90% being singletons. Described treatment: over 15 received Ad26.COV2.S at low or high dose, single or two shots; a few received placebo; per-sample allocation not given. At day 63 after the first vaccine or placebo injection, samples were drawn. SARS-CoV-2 spike from the Wuhan strain was encoded by the vaccine, an Ad26 vector. Regarding this clone: No antigen is known for it.

This sequence was found in a person aged 18 to 59 who received the Ad26.COV2.S COVID-19 vaccine or a placebo. Sample: peripheral blood, taken in a trial of Ad26.COV2.S vaccine versus placebo. The chain carries TRBV11-2 and TRBJ2-5, with D possibly being TRBD1 (6 bases). CDR3 residues: CASSFHREETQYF. The CDR3, as DNA: TGTGCCAGCAGCTTTCACAGGGAAGAGACCCAGTACTTC.